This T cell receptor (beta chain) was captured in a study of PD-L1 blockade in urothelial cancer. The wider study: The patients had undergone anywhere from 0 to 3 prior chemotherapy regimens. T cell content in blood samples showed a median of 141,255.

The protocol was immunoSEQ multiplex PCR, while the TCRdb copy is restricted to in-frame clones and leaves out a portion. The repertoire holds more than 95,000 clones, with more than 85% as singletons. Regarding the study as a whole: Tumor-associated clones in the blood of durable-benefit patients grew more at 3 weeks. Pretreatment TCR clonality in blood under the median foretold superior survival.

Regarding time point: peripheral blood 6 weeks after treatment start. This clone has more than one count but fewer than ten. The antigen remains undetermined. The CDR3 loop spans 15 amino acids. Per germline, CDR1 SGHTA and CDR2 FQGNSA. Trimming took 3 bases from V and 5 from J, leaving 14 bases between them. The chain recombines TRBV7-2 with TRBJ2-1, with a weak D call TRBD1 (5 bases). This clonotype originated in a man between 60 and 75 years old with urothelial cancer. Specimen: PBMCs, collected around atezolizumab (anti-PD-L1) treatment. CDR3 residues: CASSFEVGRHNEQFF. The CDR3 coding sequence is TGTGCCAGCAGCTTCGAGGTGGGGCGGCACAATGAGCAGTTCTTC.